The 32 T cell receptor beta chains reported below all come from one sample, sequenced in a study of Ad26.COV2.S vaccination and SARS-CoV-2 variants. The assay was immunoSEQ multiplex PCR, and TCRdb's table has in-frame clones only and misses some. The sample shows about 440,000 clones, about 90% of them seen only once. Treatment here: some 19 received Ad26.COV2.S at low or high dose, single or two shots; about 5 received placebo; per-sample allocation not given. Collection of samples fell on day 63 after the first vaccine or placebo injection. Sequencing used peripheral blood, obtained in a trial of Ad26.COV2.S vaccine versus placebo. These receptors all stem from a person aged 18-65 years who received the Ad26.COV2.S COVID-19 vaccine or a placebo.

CDR3 loop: CASSLEGTQYF. The CDR3 nucleotides read TGTGCCAGCAGCTTAGAGGGTACGCAGTATTTT. The rearrangement joins TRBV11-2 to TRBJ2-3, with no clear D. The length of the CDR3 is 11 residues. Germline V gene data show CDR1 as SGHAT and CDR2 as FQNNGV. Trimming took off 0 bases at V and 8 bases at J, with 3 bases between the two ends.

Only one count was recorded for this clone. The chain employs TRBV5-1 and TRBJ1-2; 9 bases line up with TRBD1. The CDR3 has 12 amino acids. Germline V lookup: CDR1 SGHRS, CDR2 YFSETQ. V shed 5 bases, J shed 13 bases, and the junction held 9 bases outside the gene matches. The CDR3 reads CASSPGQGVFTF. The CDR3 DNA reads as TGCGCCAGCAGTCCGGGACAGGGAGTGTTCACCTTC.

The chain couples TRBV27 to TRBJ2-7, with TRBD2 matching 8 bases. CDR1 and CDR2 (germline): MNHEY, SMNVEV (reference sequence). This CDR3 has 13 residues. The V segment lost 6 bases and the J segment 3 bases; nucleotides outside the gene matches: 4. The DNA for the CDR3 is TGTGCCAGCAGGCCCAGCGGGAGCTACGAGCAGTACTTC. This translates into CASRPSGSYEQYF.

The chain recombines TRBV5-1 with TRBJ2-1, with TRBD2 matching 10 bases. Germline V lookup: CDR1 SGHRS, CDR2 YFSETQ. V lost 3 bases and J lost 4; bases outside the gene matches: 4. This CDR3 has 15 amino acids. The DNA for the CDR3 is TGCGCCAGCAGCTCTACTAGCGGGAAGTACAATGAGCAGTTCTTC. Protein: CASSSTSGKYNEQFF.

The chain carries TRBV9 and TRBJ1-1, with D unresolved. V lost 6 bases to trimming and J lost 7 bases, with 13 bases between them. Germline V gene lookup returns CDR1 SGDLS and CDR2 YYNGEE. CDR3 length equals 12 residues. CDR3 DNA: TGTGCCAGCAACCTACCCCGGATTGAAGCTTTCTTT. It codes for CASNLPRIEAFF.

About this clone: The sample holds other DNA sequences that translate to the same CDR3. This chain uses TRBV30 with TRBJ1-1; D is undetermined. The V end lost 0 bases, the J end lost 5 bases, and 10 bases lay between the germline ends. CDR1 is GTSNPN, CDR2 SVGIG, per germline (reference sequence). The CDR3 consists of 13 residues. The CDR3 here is CAWSVRVGTEAFF. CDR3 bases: TGTGCCTGGAGTGTGAGGGTGGGGACTGAAGCTTTCTTT.

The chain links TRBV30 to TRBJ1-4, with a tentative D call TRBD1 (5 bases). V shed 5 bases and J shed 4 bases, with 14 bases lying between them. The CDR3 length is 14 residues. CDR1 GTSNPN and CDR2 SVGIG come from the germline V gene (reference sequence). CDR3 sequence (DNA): TGTGCCTGGGGGGGGACGGACCTTAATGAAAAACTGTTTTTT. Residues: CAWGGTDLNEKLFF.

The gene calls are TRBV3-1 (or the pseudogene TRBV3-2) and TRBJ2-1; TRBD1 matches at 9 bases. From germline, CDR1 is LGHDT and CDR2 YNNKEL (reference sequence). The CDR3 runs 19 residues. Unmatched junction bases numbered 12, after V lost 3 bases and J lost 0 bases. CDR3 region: CASSQLTGGSFSSYNEQFF. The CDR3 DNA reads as TGTGCCAGCAGCCAGCTGACAGGGGGATCCTTCAGCTCCTACAATGAGCAGTTCTTC.

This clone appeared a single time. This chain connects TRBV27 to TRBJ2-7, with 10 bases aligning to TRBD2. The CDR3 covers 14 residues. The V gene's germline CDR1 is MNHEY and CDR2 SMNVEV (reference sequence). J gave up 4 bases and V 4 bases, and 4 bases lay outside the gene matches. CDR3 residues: CASSSASGGYEQYF. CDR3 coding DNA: TGTGCCAGCAGTTCCGCTAGCGGGGGATACGAGCAGTACTTC.

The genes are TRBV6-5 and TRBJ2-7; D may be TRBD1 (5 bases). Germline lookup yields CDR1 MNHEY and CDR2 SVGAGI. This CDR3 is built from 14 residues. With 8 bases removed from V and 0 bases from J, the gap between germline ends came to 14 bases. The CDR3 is CASGQGYGSYEQYF. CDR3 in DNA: TGTGCCAGCGGGCAGGGTTACGGCTCCTACGAGCAGTACTTC.

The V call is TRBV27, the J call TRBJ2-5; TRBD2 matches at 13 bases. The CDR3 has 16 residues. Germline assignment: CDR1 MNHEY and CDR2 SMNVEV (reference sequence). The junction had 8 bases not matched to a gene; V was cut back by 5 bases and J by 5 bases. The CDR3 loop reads CASSPGLAGVRETQYF. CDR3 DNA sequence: TGTGCCAGCAGTCCCGGACTAGCGGGAGTCAGGGAGACCCAGTACTTC.

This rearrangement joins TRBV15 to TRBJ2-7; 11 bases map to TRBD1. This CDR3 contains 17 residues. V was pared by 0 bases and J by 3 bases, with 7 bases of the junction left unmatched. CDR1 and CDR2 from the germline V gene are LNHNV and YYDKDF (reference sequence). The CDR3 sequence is CATSRDPRGQGGYEQYF. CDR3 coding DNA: TGTGCCACCAGCAGAGACCCTAGGGGACAGGGGGGCTACGAGCAGTACTTC. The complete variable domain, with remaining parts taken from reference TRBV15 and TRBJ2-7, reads DAMVIQNPRYQVTQFGKPVTLSCSQTLNHNVMYWYQQKSSQAPKLLFHYYDKDFNNEADTPDNFQSRRPNTSFCFLDIRSPGLGDTAMYLCATSRDPRGQGGYEQYFGPGTRLTVT.

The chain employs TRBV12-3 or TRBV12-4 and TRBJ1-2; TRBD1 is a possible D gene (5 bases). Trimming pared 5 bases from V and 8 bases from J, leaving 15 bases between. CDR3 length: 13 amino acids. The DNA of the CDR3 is TGTGCCAGCAGTCCCGGGACTGCCTTGGGCTACACCTTC. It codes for CASSPGTALGYTF.

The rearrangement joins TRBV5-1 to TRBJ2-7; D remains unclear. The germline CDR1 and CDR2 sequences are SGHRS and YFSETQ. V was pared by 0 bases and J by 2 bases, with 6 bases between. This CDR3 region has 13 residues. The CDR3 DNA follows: TGCGCCAGCAGCTTGGAGCGACCCTACGAGCAGTACTTC. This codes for CASSLERPYEQYF.

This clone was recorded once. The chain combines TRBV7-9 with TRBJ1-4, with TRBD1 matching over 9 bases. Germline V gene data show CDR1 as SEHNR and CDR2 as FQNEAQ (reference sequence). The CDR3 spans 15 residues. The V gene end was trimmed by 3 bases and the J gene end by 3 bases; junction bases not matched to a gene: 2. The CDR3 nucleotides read TGTGCCAGCAGCTTGGGACAGGGTCCTAATGAAAAACTGTTTTTT. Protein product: CASSLGQGPNEKLFF.

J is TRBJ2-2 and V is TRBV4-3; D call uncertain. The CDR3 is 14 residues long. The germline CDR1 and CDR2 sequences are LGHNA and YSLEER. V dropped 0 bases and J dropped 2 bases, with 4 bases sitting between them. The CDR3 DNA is TGCGCCAGCAGCCAAGATATTAACACCGGGGAGCTGTTTTTT. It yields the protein CASSQDINTGELFF.

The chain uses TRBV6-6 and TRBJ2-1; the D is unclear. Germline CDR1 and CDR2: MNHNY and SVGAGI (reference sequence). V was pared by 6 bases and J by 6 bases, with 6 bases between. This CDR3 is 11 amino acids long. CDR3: CASSRSNEQFF. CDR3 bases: TGTGCCAGCAGCCGATCCAATGAGCAGTTCTTC.

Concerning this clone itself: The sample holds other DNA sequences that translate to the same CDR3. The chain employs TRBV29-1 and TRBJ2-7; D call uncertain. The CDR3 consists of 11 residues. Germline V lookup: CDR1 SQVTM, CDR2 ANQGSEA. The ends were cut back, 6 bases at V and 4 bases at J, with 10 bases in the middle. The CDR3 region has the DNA TGCAGCGTCACCTCCGGGTACGAGCAGTACTTC. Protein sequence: CSVTSGYEQYF.

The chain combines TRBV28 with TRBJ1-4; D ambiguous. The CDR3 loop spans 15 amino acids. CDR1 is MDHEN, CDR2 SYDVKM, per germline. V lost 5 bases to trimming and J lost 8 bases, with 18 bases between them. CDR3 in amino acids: CASSQSGYPSEKLFF. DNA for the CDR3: TGTGCCAGCAGTCAATCGGGCTATCCATCCGAAAAACTGTTTTTT.

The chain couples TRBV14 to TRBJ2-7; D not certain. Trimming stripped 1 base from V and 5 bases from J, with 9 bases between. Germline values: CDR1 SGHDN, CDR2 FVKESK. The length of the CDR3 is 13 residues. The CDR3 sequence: CASSQVNTDEQYF. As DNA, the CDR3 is TGTGCCAGCAGCCAAGTTAATACAGACGAGCAGTACTTC.

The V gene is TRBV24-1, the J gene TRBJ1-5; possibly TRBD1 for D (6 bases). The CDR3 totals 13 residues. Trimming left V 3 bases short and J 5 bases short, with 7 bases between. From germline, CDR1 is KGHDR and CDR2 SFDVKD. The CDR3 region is CATSDEGDQPQHF. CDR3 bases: TGTGCCACCAGTGATGAGGGGGATCAGCCCCAGCATTTT.

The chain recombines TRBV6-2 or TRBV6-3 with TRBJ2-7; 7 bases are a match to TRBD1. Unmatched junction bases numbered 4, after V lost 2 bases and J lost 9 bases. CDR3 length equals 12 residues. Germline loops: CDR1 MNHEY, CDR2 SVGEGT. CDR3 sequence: CASSYRQGTQYF. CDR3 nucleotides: TGTGCCAGCAGTTACCGACAGGGAACGCAGTACTTC.

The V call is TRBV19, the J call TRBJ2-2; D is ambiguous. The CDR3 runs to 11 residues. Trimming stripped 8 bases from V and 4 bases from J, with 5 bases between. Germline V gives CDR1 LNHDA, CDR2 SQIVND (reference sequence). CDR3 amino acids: CASWRTGELFF. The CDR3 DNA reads TGTGCCAGTTGGCGCACCGGGGAGCTGTTTTTT.

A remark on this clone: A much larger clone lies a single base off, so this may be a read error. In DNA, the CDR3 is TGTGCCAGCAGTTACTCGACTAGCTCCTACGAGCAGTACTTC. Protein sequence: CASSYSTSSYEQYF. The chain links TRBV6-2 or TRBV6-3 to TRBJ2-7; D is possibly TRBD2 (6 bases). The CDR3 covers 14 residues. Looked up from germline, CDR1 is MNHEY and CDR2 is SVGEGT. Trimming removed 0 bases from V and 0 bases from J, with 6 bases in between.

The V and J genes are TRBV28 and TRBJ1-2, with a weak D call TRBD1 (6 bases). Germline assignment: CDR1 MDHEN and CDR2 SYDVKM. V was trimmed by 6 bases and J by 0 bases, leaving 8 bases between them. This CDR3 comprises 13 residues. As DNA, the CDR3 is TGTGCCAGCAGCTCAGGGGCTAACTATGGCTACACCTTC. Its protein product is CASSSGANYGYTF.

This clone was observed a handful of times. Here the CDR3 reads CASSSQGTSQPQHF. The CDR3 region has the DNA TGTGCCAGCAGCTCCCAAGGGACAAGTCAGCCCCAGCATTTT. The V gene is TRBV7-9, the J gene TRBJ1-5, with a weak D call TRBD1 (6 bases). This CDR3 has 14 amino acids. Looked up from germline, CDR1 is SEHNR and CDR2 is FQNEAQ (reference sequence). Trimming shortened V by 4 bases and J by 6 bases, and 13 bases separated the two germline ends. Full variable domain (outside the CDR3, taken from reference TRBV7-9 and TRBJ1-5): DTGVSQNPRHKITKRGQNVTFRCDPISEHNRLYWYRQTLGQGPEFLTYFQNEAQLEKSRLLSDRFSAERPKGSFSTLEIQRTEQGDSAMYLCASSSQGTSQPQHFGDGTRLSIL.

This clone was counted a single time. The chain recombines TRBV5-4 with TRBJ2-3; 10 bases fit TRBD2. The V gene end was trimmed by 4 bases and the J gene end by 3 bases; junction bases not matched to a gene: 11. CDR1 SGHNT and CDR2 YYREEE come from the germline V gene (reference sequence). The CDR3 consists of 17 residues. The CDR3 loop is CASSRTTEAGGTDTQYF. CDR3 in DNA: TGTGCCAGCAGCCGTACGACCGAAGCGGGAGGGACAGATACGCAGTATTTT.

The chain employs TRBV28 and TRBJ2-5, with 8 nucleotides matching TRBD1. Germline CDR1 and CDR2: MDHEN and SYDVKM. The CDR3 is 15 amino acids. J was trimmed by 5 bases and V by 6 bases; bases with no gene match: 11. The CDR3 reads CASRGERTGWETQYF. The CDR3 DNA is TGTGCCAGCAGGGGGGAAAGGACAGGGTGGGAGACCCAGTACTTC.

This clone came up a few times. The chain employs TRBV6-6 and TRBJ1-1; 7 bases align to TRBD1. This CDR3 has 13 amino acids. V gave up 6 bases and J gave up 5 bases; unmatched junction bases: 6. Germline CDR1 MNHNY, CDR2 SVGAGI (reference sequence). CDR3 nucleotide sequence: TGTGCCAGCAGAGACAGGGCCCTAACTGAAGCTTTCTTT. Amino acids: CASRDRALTEAFF.

The CDR3 DNA sequence: TGTGCCAGCAGCTTAGACGGTGGGGGCAATGAGCAGTTCTTC. Translation: CASSLDGGGNEQFF. The J gene is TRBJ2-1, the V gene TRBV11-3, with D possibly called TRBD1 or TRBD2 (5 bases each). This CDR3 comprises 14 residues. Germline V lookup: CDR1 SGHNT, CDR2 YENEEA. Trimming shortened V by 0 bases and J by 6 bases, and 9 bases separated the two germline ends.

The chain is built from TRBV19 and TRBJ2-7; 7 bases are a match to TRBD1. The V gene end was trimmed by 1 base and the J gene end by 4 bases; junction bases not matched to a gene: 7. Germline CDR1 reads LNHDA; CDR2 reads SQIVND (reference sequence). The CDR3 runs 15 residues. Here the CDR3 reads CASSIVKGAPYEQYF. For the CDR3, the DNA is TGTGCCAGTAGTATAGTAAAGGGGGCGCCTTACGAGCAGTACTTC.

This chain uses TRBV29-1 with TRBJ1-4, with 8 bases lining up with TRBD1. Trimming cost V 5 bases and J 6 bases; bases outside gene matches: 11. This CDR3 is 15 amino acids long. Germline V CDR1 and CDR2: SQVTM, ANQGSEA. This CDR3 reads CSVIRVRGRDEKLFF. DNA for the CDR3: TGCAGCGTTATCCGCGTCAGGGGGCGGGATGAAAAACTGTTTTTT.